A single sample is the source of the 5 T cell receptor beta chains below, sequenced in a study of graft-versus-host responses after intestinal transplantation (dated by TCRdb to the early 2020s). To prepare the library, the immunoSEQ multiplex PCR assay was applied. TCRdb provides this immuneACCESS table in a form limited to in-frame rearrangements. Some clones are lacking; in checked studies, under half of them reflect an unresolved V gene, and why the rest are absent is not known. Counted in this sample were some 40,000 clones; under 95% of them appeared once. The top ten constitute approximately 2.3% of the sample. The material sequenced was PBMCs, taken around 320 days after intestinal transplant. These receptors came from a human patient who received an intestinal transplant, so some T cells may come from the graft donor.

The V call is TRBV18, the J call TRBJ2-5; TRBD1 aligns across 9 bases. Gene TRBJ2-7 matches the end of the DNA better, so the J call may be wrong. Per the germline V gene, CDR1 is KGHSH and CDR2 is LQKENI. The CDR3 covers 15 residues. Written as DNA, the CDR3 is TGTGCCAGCTCACCCTTGGGACAGGGAGCGGGCGAGCAGTACTTC. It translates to CASSPLGQGAGEQYF.

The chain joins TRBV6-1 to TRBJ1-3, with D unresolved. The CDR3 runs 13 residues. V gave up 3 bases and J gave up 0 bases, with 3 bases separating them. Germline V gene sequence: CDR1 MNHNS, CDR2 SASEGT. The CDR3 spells CASSDNSGNTIYF. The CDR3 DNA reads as TGTGCCAGCAGTGACAACTCTGGAAACACCATATATTTT.

The CDR3 is CASSHNTEAFF. Here the CDR3 DNA reads TGTGCCAGCAGCCACAACACTGAAGCTTTCTTT. The chain carries TRBV28 and TRBJ1-1; D is unresolved. The CDR3 spans 11 residues. Germline V gene sequence: CDR1 MDHEN, CDR2 SYDVKM. V lost 6 bases and J 2 bases, leaving 4 bases between the germline ends.

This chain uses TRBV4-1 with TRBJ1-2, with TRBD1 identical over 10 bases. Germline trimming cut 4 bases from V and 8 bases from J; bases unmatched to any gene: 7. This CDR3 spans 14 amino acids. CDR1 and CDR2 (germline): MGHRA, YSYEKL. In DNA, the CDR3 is TGCGCCAGCAGCCGAGACGGGACAGGGGAGGGCTACACCTTC. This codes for CASSRDGTGEGYTF.

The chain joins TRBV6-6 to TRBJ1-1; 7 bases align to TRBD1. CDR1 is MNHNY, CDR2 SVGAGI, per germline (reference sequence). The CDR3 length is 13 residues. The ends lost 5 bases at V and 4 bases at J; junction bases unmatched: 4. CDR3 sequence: CASSNTGATEAFF. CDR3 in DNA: TGTGCCAGCAGTAATACAGGGGCCACTGAAGCTTTCTTT.